This T cell receptor (beta chain) was sequenced for a study of blood T cell repertoires in COVID-19. TCRdb's table, derived via immunoSEQ multiplex PCR, lists solely in-frame clones and lacks some. The sample includes around 200,000 clones, around 89% of them seen just once. The CDR3 spans 14 residues. The V gene's germline CDR1 is MNHEY and CDR2 SMNVEV (reference sequence). The V end was cut by 6 bases, the J end by 4 bases, with 15 bases between. Material: PBMCs or T cells enriched from blood (not recorded which). The J gene is TRBJ1-1, the V gene TRBV27; tentative D call: TRBD1 (5 bases). This clonotype originated in a man aged 30 to 45 who had recovered from COVID-19. CDR3 residues: CASRRLGGATEAFF. The CDR3 nucleotides are TGTGCCAGCAGAAGACTGGGGGGTGCCACTGAAGCTTTCTTT.